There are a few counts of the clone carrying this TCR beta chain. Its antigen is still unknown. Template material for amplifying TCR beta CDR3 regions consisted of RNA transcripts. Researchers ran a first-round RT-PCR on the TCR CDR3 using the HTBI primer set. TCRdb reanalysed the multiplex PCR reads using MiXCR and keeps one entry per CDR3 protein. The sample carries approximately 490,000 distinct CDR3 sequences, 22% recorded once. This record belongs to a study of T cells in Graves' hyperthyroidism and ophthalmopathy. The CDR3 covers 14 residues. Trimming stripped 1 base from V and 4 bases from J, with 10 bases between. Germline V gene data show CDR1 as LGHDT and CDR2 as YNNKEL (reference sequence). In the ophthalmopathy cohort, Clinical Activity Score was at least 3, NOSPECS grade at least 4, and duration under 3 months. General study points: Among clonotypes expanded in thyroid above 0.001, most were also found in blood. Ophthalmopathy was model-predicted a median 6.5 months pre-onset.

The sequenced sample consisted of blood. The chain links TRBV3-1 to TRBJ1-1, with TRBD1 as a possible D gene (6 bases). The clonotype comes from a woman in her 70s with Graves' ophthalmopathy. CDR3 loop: CASSQGGGITEAFF. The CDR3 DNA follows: TGTGCCAGCAGCCAAGGAGGGGGTATCACTGAAGCTTTCTTT.